The 3 T cell receptor beta chains in this list originate from one sample, sequenced in a study of blood T cell repertoires in COVID-19. TCRdb keeps only in-frame clones here, not all; method: immunoSEQ multiplex PCR. This repertoire shows tens of thousands of clones, roughly nine tenths found once; its top ten account for 15%. Sequenced sample: peripheral blood. The receptors derive from a male donor with acute or convalescent COVID-19.

This chain connects TRBV3-1 (or the pseudogene TRBV3-2) to TRBJ2-2; TRBD1 matches 10 bases. The germline CDR1 and CDR2 sequences are LGHDT and YNNKEL (reference sequence). The CDR3 is made up of 14 amino acids. Unmatched junction bases numbered 0, after V lost 4 bases and J lost 4 bases. This CDR3 is CASSRTGGTGELFF. CDR3 DNA: TGTGCCAGCAGCCGGACAGGGGGCACCGGGGAGCTGTTTTTT.

In this sample, this clone turned up once. The chain links TRBV28 to TRBJ1-1; 9 bases map to TRBD1. The germline V gene has CDR1 MDHEN and CDR2 SYDVKM. The CDR3 is 14 residues long. The ends lost 6 bases at V and 3 bases at J; junction bases unmatched: 5. CDR3 sequence: CASRNGQGHTEAFF. The CDR3 DNA reads TGTGCCAGCAGGAACGGACAGGGGCACACTGAAGCTTTCTTT.

The chain employs TRBV12-2 and TRBJ1-3; no check of the table's D call, TRBD1, against the DNA was made. TRBV12-2 is a known pseudogene. The CDR3 runs 15 residues. The CDR3 loop is CASRFGKFSGNTIYF. The CDR3 region has the DNA TGTGCAAGTCGCTTTGGCAAATTCTCTGGAAACACCATATATTTT.